The TCR beta chain described here comes from a study of CD8 T cells in Susac syndrome. Reverse transcription of about 0.45 to 1 ug RNA was performed with random hexamers. The amplification used immunoSEQ multiplex PCR on TCR beta CDR3; it spanned 54 Vbeta and 13 Jbeta. TCRdb processed the immunoSEQ multiplex PCR reads anew with MiXCR; each CDR3 protein has one entry. The data hold around 59,000 distinct CDR3 sequences, with just over 90% observed a single time. With 6 bases removed from V and 6 bases from J, the gap between germline ends came to 14 bases. This CDR3 has 13 residues. The chain employs TRBV12-3 or TRBV12-4 and TRBJ1-2, with D unresolved. The source is a human donor in good health. Sequenced material: CD8+ T cells from PBMCs. CDR3 loop: CASREEGEDGYTF. The CDR3 nucleotides read TGTGCCAGCAGGGAGGAGGGCGAGGATGGCTACACCTTC.